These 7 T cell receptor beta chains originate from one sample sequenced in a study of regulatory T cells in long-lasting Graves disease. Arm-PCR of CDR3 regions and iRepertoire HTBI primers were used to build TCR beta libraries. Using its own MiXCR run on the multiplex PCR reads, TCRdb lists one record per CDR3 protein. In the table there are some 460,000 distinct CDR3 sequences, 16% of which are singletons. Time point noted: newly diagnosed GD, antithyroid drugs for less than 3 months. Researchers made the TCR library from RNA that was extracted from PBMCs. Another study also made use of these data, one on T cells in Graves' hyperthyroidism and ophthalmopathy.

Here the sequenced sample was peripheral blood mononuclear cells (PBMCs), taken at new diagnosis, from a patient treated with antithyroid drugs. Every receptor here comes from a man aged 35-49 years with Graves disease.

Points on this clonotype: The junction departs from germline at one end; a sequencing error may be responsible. CDR3 residues: CASSINRDSKNTRELFF. The CDR3 DNA sequence: TGTGCCAGTAGTATTAATCGGGACAGTAAGAACACCAGGGAGCTGTTTTTT. V gene TRBV19 combines with J gene TRBJ2-2, with 7 bases that match TRBD1. The CDR3 is 17 residues long. Germline V lookup: CDR1 LNHDA, CDR2 SQIVND (reference sequence).

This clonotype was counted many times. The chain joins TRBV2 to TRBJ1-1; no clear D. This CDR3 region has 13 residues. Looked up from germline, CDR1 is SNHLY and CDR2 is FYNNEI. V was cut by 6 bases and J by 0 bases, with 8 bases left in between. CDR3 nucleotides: TGTGCCAGCAGGAGGACGGTGAACACTGAAGCTTTCTTT. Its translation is CASRRTVNTEAFF.

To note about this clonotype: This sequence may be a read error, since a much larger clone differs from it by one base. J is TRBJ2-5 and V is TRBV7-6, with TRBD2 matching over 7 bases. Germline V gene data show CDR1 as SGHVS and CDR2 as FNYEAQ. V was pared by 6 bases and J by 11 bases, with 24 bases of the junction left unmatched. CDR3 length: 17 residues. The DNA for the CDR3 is TGTGCCAGCAGTCCACTAGCGCGAATGACCTCGGGGAATGAGCAGTACTTC. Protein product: CASSPLARMTSGNEQYF.

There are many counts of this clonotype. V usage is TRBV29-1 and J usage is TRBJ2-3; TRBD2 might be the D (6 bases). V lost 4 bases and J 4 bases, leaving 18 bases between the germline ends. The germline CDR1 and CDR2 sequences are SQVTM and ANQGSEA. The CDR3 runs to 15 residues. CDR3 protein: CSVGRDSRPPDTQYF. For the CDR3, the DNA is TGCAGCGTTGGTCGGGACTCCCGACCCCCAGATACGCAGTATTTT.

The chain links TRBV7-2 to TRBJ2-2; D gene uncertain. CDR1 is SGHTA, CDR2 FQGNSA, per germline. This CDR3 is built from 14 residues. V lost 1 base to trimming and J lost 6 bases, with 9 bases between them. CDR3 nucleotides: TGTGCCAGCAGCTTAGTCCGGCAGGCCGGGGAGCTGTTTTTT. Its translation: CASSLVRQAGELFF.

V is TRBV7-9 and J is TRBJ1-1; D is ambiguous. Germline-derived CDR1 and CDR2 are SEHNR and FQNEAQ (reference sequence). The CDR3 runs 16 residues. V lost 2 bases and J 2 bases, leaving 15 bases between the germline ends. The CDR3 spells CASSLPEGSFNTEAFF. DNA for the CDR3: TGTGCCAGCAGCTTACCCGAGGGAAGCTTTAACACTGAAGCTTTCTTT.

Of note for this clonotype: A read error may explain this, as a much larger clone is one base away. The CDR3 loop reads CASSLRRQGGGYTF. The CDR3 bases are TGTGCCAGCAGCCTCCGGCGACAGGGTGGTGGCTACACCTTC. The chain couples TRBV7-2 to TRBJ1-2; 7 nucleotides align to TRBD1. From germline, CDR1 is SGHTA and CDR2 FQGNSA. This CDR3 region has 14 residues. After removal of 5 bases from V and 7 bases from J, the junction contained 10 bases not matched to a gene.